These T cell receptor beta chains were read from a single sample in a study of T cells in Graves' hyperthyroidism and ophthalmopathy. TCRdb ran MiXCR on the multiplex PCR reads and lists one entry per CDR3 protein. Among 500,000 to 650,000 distinct CDR3 sequences, 15% to 20% were seen once, and the ten largest hold around 17%. The specimen sequenced was blood. The receptors here all came from a woman under 30 with Graves' ophthalmopathy. The conserved cysteine and the conserved F or W are not part of the CDR3 here. Clone size appears in some rows only: once, few, many, or a class for an expanded clone.

many	TRBV7-9	TRBJ2-5	ASSLVGEGQETQY
few	TRBV7-2	TRBJ2-3	ASSPRSGGPTDTQY
few	TRBV5-4	TRBJ2-1	ASSFDRASSYNEQF
many	TRBV7-9	TRBJ2-7	ASSLERHEQY
many	TRBV12-3/TRBV12-4	TRBJ2-1	ASSFSGGGPYNEQF
many	TRBV29-1	TRBJ2-3	SVEEGLALTDTQY
many	TRBV30	TRBJ1-1	AWETGVNTEAF
.	TRBV25-1	TRBJ1-6	ASSFPGQDSPLH
few	TRBV4-1	TRBJ2-5	ASSQAPGLQETQY
many	TRBV27	TRBJ2-7	ASSLNGGGLHYEQY
few	TRBV15	TRBJ2-7	ATSRVVHDPYEQY
many	TRBV7-2	TRBJ2-1	ASSFSGTHGYNEQF
many	TRBV4-3	TRBJ2-1	ASSQAAGGANEQF
.	TRBV6-2/TRBV6-3	TRBJ2-5	ASEDRETQY
.	TRBV11-3	TRBJ2-1	ASSLATGSSYNEQF
few	TRBV9	TRBJ2-7	ASSVISGDKEQY
few	TRBV9	TRBJ2-1	ASSGRLAGSYNEQF
many	TRBV7-9	TRBJ1-2	ASSNDKASGYT
many	TRBV28	TRBJ1-1	ASSLPELPPTEAF
many	TRBV28	TRBJ1-1	ASSDRDRGLNTEAF
many	TRBV9	TRBJ2-1	ASSVAAGEYNEQF
few	TRBV12-3/TRBV12-4	TRBJ2-2	ASRGASGELF
many	TRBV6-5	TRBJ2-7	ASSYGTTGYEQY
.	TRBV5-6	TRBJ2-2	ASSLVREYTGELF
.	TRBV7-9	TRBJ2-2	ASSQTVNTGELF
many	TRBV2	TRBJ2-2	ASTQRSGADTGELF
few	TRBV29-1	TRBJ2-5	SGLTNSQETQY
many	TRBV6-1	TRBJ2-3	ASRQTSGSTDTQY
once	TRBV20-1	TRBJ1-2	SARSRGGGDYGYT
.	TRBV15	TRBJ2-3	ATSRGAGGLTDTQY
.	TRBV18	TRBJ2-3	ASSSIAGGAVTDTQY
many	TRBV7-3	TRBJ2-5	ASSPGTSGGQETQY
.	TRBV6-1	TRBJ2-7	ASSPGEGLTYEQY
few	TRBV28	TRBJ2-1	ASSQYSGGPPGSYNEQF
many	TRBV7-8	TRBJ1-1	ASSSDRRLMNTEAF
.	TRBV7-3	TRBJ1-1	ASSLIDRTGQIF
.	TRBV6-5	TRBJ2-1	ASSSSGERGEQF
few	TRBV6-1	TRBJ2-1	ASSGGRTSVNNEQF
many	TRBV3-1	TRBJ1-1	ASSQSGTEAF
many	TRBV27	TRBJ1-5	ASRPTGGYQPQH
many	TRBV27	TRBJ2-7	ASGIQQGYEQY
many	TRBV7-2	TRBJ2-1	ASSARDAYFEQF
many	TRBV2	TRBJ2-2	ASSGGRTGELF
many	TRBV6-1	TRBJ1-5	ASSASNQPQH
.	TRBV29-1	TRBJ2-1	SAGLAGVSSPPYNEQF
.	TRBV10-3	TRBJ2-7	AIRDSGGDSYEQY
few	TRBV4-1	TRBJ1-3	ASSQVPADISGNTIY
once	TRBV6-1	TRBJ2-5	ASSEEASGNLQETQY
many	TRBV7-9	TRBJ2-5	ASSRSGAKETQY
few	TRBV20-1	TRBJ2-7	SATIRWASYEQY
.	TRBV4-2	TRBJ2-6	ASSPARGTLSSGANVLT